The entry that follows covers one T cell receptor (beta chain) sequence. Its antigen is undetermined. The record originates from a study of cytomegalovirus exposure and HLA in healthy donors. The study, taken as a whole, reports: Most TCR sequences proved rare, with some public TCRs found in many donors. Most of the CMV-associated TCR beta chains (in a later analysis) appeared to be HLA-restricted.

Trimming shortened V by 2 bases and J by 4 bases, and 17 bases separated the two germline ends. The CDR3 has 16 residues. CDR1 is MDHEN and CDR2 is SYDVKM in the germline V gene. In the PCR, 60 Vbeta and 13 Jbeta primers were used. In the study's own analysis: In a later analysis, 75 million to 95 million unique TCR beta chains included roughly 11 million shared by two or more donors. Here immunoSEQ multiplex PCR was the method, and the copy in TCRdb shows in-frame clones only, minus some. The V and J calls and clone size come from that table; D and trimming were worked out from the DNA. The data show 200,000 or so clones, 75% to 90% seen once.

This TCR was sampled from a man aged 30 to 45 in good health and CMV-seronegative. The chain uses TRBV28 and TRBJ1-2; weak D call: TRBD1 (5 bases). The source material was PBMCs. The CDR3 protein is CASSLRGTAGAYGYTF. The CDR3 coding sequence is TGTGCCAGCAGTTTACGCGGGACGGCTGGGGCCTATGGCTACACCTTC.